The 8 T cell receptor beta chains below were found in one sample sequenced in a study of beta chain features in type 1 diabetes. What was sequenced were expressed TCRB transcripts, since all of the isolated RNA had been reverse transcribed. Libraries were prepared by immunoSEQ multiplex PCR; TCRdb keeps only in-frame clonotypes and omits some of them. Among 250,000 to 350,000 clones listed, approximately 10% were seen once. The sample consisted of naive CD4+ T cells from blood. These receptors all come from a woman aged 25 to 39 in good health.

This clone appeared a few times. The CDR3 reads CASSPLGRDSNEQFF. The CDR3, as DNA: TGTGCCAGCAGCCCACTGGGGAGGGATTCCAATGAGCAGTTCTTC. This chain uses TRBV5-8 with TRBJ2-1, with 7 bases fitting TRBD2. CDR1 and CDR2 (germline): SGHTS, YDEGEE. This CDR3 contains 15 residues. V trimming: 4 bases; J trimming: 6 bases; junction bases outside the gene matches: 10.

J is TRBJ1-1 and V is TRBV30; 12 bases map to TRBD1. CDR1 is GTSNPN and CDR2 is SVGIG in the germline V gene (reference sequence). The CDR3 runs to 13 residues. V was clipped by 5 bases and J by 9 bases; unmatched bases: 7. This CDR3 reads CAWEPGQGAKAFF. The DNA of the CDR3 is TGTGCCTGGGAACCGGGACAGGGGGCAAAAGCTTTCTTT.

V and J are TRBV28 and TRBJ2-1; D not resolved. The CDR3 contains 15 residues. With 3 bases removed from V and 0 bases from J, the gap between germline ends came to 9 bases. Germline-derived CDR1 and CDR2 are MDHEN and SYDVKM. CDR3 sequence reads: CASSFGADSYNEQFF. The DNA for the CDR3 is TGTGCCAGCAGTTTCGGCGCGGACTCCTACAATGAGCAGTTCTTC. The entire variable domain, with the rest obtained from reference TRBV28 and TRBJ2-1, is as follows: DVKVTQSSRYLVKRTGEKVFLECVQDMDHENMFWYRQDPGLGLRLIYFSYDVKMKEKGDIPEGYSVSREKKERFSLILESASTNQTSMYLCASSFGADSYNEQFFGPGTRLTVL.

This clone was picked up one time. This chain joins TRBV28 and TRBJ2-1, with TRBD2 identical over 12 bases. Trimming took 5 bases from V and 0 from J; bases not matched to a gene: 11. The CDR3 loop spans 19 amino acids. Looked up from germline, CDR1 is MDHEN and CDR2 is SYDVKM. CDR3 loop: CASSLTITSGRPSYNEQFF. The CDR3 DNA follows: TGTGCCAGCAGTCTAACCATCACTAGCGGGAGGCCCTCCTACAATGAGCAGTTCTTC. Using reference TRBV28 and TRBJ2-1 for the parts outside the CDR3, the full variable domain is DVKVTQSSRYLVKRTGEKVFLECVQDMDHENMFWYRQDPGLGLRLIYFSYDVKMKEKGDIPEGYSVSREKKERFSLILESASTNQTSMYLCASSLTITSGRPSYNEQFFGPGTRLTVL.

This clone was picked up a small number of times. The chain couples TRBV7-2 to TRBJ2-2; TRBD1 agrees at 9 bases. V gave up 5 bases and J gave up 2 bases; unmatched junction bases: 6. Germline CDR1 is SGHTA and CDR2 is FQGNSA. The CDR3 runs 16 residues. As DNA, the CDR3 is TGTGCCAGCAGCAAGGGACAGGGTAGTAACACCGGGGAGCTGTTTTTT. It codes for CASSKGQGSNTGELFF. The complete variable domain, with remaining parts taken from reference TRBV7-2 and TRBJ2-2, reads GAGVSQSPSNKVTEKGKDVELRCDPISGHTALYWYRQSLGQGLEFLIYFQGNSAPDKSGLPSDRFSAERTGGSVSTLTIQRTQQEDSAVYLCASSKGQGSNTGELFFGEGSRLTVL.

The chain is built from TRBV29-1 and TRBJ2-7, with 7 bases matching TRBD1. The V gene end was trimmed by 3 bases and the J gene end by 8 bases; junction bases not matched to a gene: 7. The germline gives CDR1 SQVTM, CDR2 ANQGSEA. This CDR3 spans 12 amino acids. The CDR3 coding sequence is TGCAGCGTTGACCGGGACAGTGGGCAGCAGTACTTC. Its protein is CSVDRDSGQQYF.

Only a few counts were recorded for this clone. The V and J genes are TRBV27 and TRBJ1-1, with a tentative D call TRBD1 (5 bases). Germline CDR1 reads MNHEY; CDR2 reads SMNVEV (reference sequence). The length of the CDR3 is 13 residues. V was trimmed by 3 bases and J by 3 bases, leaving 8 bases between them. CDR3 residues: CASSFTRDTEAFF. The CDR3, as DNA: TGTGCCAGCAGTTTCACCAGGGACACTGAAGCTTTCTTT.

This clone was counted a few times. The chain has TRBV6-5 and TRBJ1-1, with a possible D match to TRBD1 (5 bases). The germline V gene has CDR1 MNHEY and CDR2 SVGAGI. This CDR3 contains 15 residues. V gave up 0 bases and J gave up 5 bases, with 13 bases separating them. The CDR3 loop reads CASSYSSRVRTEAFF. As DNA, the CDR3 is TGTGCCAGCAGTTACTCCTCCAGGGTAAGAACTGAAGCTTTCTTT.